This T cell receptor (beta chain) appears in the sequencing data of a study of blood T cell repertoires in COVID-19 (dated by TCRdb to the early 2020s). Study-wide context: The collaborator samples originated in the United States, Italy and Spain and spanned the acute and convalescent phases of COVID-19. The prospective study material was composed of cDNA or gDNA derived from T cells, B-cell-depleted T cells, or PBMCs. Subjects who had been exposed to COVID-19, were actively infected with it, or had recovered from it provided the deeply sampled blood TCRbeta repertoires that made up the dataset. The repertoires were released in a freely available public database meant as a resource for research on the immune response to SARS-CoV-2. The samples were drawn from two sources: the first 160 participants of the ongoing ImmuneRACE study, and over 950 subjects contributed by 6 global collaborators. Nearly every sample came with metadata listing a de-identified subject ID, COVID-19 status, age in years and sex. Where available, HLA class I and class II types were taken from metadata supplied by the sample provider and were not determined by assay-based typing. Overall study outcomes, separate from this receptor: The quantity of clinical and demographic metadata differed by source and by participant and was supplied without curation.

TCRbeta CDR3 regions were amplified from genomic DNA using the immunoSEQ Assay, a bias-controlled multiplex PCR. Regarding the original processing steps: The number of nucleated cells in each sample was estimated from the amplification of reference gene primers within the assay. To quantify the absolute abundance of each unique TCRbeta CDR3 rearrangement, sequence reads were collapsed and filtered. For each sample, productive Simpson clonality was calculated as the square root of Simpson's diversity index across productive rearrangements. TCRdb took over this immuneACCESS table, retaining in-frame rearrangements with V and J assigned. Such tables are incomplete; in checked studies, under half of the missing clones stem from an unresolved V gene, and the remainder is unexplained. Clone size and V and J calls were adopted from that table, with D and trimming inferred from the DNA. Recorded for this sample are about 240,000 clones; about four fifths of them occurred a single time. The top ten hold roughly 10% of the sample.

Whole blood was collected in K2EDTA tubes by collaborating institutions according to the institutions' own protocols. Collaborator samples were shipped for TCRbeta analysis as frozen whole blood, isolated PBMCs, or DNA extracted from either sample type. As to this clone: It lacks a known antigen. No qualities accompany the bases; no much larger clone lies one base away.

Cut back by 2 bases and 6 bases, the V and J ends lie 13 bases apart. The germline V gene (reference sequence) provides CDR1 LGHDT and CDR2 YNNKEL. Counted from cysteine to phenylalanine, this CDR3 has 14 amino acids. Left in the record is the CDR3 DNA by itself, 42 bases read in frame from the first base. The chain links TRBV3-1 (or the pseudogene TRBV3-2) with TRBJ1-2, with no confident D gene call. The sequenced sample was peripheral blood. The TCR comes from an elderly woman with acute or convalescent COVID-19. The nucleotide sequence is given as TGTGCCAGCAGCCAAAGGGAGCTATTTGATGGCTACACCTTC. Translated, it reads CASSQRELFDGYTF.